Shown below are 17 T cell receptor beta chains from a single sample sequenced in a study of CD8+CD57+ T cells in acquired aplastic anemia (dated by TCRdb to the late 2010s). The sample was run on an Illumina HiSeq 2000. Genomic DNA was used as template for profiling of TCR beta VDJ combinations and CDR3 sequences. Starting from the raw public reads, TCRdb applied fastp trimming at Q25, assembled clones with MiXCR and retained in-frame beta chains. A single entry per CDR3 protein holds the most common genes and DNA from its merged rows. The sample table holds fewer than 250,000 distinct CDR3 sequences, of which about 53% were seen once. Approximately 15% of the sample rests with the top ten. Material for sequencing was sorted CD4+, CD8+, or CD8+CD57+ T cells (not recorded which) from PBMCs. These receptors were taken from a human donor in good health, serving as a control.

The rearrangement uses TRBV5-1 and TRBJ2-7, with D perhaps assigned TRBD1 or TRBD2 (7 bases each). The length of the CDR3 is 13 residues. Germline CDR1 reads SGHRS; CDR2 reads YFSETQ. V was trimmed by 6 bases and J by 4 bases, leaving 14 bases between them. The CDR3 protein is CASTGEGQYEQYF. Here the CDR3 DNA reads TGCGCCAGCACCGGGGAGGGACAGTACGAGCAGTACTTC. Filled out from reference TRBV5-1 and TRBJ2-7, the complete variable domain reads KAGVTQTPRYLIKTRGQQVTLSCSPISGHRSVSWYQQTPGQGLQFLFEYFSETQRNKGNFPGRFSGRQFSNSRSEMNVSTLELGDSALYLCASTGEGQYEQYFGPGTRLTVT.

J is TRBJ2-7 and V is TRBV7-2; 10 nucleotides line up with TRBD2. Germline V lookup: CDR1 SGHTA, CDR2 FQGNSA. The junction had 6 bases not matched to a gene; V was cut back by 0 bases and J by 4 bases. This CDR3 has 16 residues. The CDR3 sequence is CASSLAPSGGAYEQYF. The CDR3 bases are TGTGCCAGCAGCTTAGCCCCGAGCGGGGGGGCTTACGAGCAGTACTTC.

There are many counts of this clonotype. A much larger clone lies a single base off, so this may be a read error. This rearrangement joins TRBV19 to TRBJ2-7, with 9 bases fitting TRBD1. The germline gives CDR1 LNHDA, CDR2 SQIVND (reference sequence). The CDR3 covers 14 residues. The CDR3 DNA sequence: TGTGCCAGTAGTATTGGACAGGGGCCCTACGGGCAGTACTTC. It encodes CASSIGQGPYGQYF.

This clonotype was seen more than once but under ten times. This clone may be a read error of a much larger clone one base away. This chain uses TRBV6-5 with TRBJ2-1, with TRBD1 matching 7 bases. The CDR3 runs to 14 residues. Germline lookup yields CDR1 MNHEY and CDR2 SVGAGI. The CDR3 DNA reads as TGTGCCAGCAGACCACAGGGGTTGCGCAATGAGCAGTCCTTC. Translation: CASRPQGLRNEQSF.

This clonotype was detected ten times or more. The genes are TRBV6-1 and TRBJ1-1; D is possibly TRBD1 (5 bases). Per the germline V gene, CDR1 is MNHNS and CDR2 is SASEGT. Trimming stripped 1 base from V and 0 bases from J, with 6 bases between. The CDR3 has 14 residues. The CDR3, as DNA: TGTGCCAGCAGTGAAGGAGGGGTGAACACTGAAGCTTTCTTT. Translation: CASSEGGVNTEAFF.

Many counts were recorded for this clonotype. The rearrangement joins TRBV7-6 to TRBJ2-3, with 11 positions matching TRBD2. V shed 3 bases, J shed 0 bases, and the junction held 11 bases outside the gene matches. CDR3 length: 19 amino acids. Germline values: CDR1 SGHVS, CDR2 FNYEAQ. The CDR3 reads CASSFPSGGTLGSTDTQYF. Written as DNA, the CDR3 is TGTGCCAGCAGCTTCCCTAGCGGGGGGACCTTAGGGAGCACAGATACGCAGTATTTT. Looking up the rest from reference TRBV7-6 and TRBJ2-3 gives the full variable domain: GAGVSQSPRYKVTKRGQDVALRCDPISGHVSLYWYRQALGQGPEFLTYFNYEAQQDKSGLPNDRFSAERPEGSISTLTIQRTEQRDSAMYRCASSFPSGGTLGSTDTQYFGPGTRLTVL.

This clonotype was found a few times. This chain links TRBV20-1 with TRBJ2-7; D gene uncertain. The germline V gene encodes CDR1 DFQATT and CDR2 SNEGSKA (reference sequence). Between the trimmed V and J ends, which lost 5 bases and 2 bases, there was a span of 13 bases. This CDR3 has 13 residues. CDR3 nucleotides: TGCAGTGCTGTTCGACGTGAGCCCTACGAGCAGTACTTC. Its translation: CSAVRREPYEQYF.

The chain couples TRBV6-2 or TRBV6-3 to TRBJ1-1; 7 bases are a match to TRBD1. There are 20 residues in the CDR3. Losses at the gene ends were 2 bases for V and 4 bases for J; bases not matched to a gene: 22. Germline V lookup: CDR1 MNHEY, CDR2 SVGEGT. The CDR3 bases are TGTGCCAGCAGTTACGAAAATCCACAGGGGTTTAAGAGGTATAGCACTGAAGCTTTCTTT. It translates to CASSYENPQGFKRYSTEAFF.

This clonotype was seen ten or more times. V is TRBV7-2 and J is TRBJ2-1; 9 nucleotides match TRBD2. From germline, CDR1 is SGHTA and CDR2 FQGNSA. Trimming at V came to 1 base and at J to 8 bases, leaving 15 bases not matched to a gene. The CDR3 is 18 residues long. The CDR3 loop reads CASSLEGFGGGVRDEQFF. CDR3 nucleotide sequence: TGTGCCAGCAGCTTAGAGGGTTTTGGCGGGGGGGTCAGGGATGAGCAGTTCTTC.

The chain recombines TRBV10-3 with TRBJ2-3; D possibly uses TRBD1 or TRBD2 (5 bases each). CDR1 is ENHRY, CDR2 SYGVKD, per germline. V dropped 6 bases and J dropped 6 bases, with 13 bases sitting between them. The CDR3 is 13 amino acids. The CDR3 nucleotides read TGTGCCATCAGGGGGGAGACAGTTGATACGCAGTATTTT. It encodes CAIRGETVDTQYF.

V is TRBV4-1 and J is TRBJ1-2; D possibly corresponds to TRBD1 (5 bases). The germline CDR1 and CDR2 sequences are MGHRA and YSYEKL. The CDR3 is made up of 12 amino acids. With 0 bases removed from V and 11 bases from J, the gap between germline ends came to 10 bases. CDR3 DNA sequence: TGCGCCAGCAGCCAAGATGGGGGTGGGTACACCTTC. Amino acids: CASSQDGGGYTF.

This clonotype occurred a few times. J is TRBJ1-4 and V is TRBV6-1, with 8 positions matching TRBD1. This CDR3 spans 14 amino acids. Germline lookup yields CDR1 MNHNS and CDR2 SASEGT. Unmatched junction bases numbered 9, after V lost 9 bases and J lost 6 bases. The CDR3 here is CASNLQGAYEKLFF. CDR3 in DNA: TGTGCCAGTAATCTTCAGGGGGCTTATGAAAAACTGTTTTTT.

A word on this clonotype: This may stem from a read error, because a much larger clone lies one nucleotide away. The rearrangement links TRBV30 to TRBJ1-5, with a tentative D call TRBD1 (5 bases). V was cut by 0 bases and J by 6 bases, with 9 bases left in between. Germline V gene lookup returns CDR1 GTSNPN and CDR2 SVGIG (reference sequence). CDR3 size: 13 residues. The CDR3 sequence: CAWSVRGSQPQHF. DNA for the CDR3: TGTGCCTGGAGTGTAAGGGGCAGTCAGCCCCAGCATTTT.

The CDR3 DNA reads as TGCGCCAGCAGCCTCATGGAGGCAGGGGGTTCACCCCTCCACTTT. This encodes CASSLMEAGGSPLHF. The V and J genes are TRBV4-1 and TRBJ1-6, with TRBD1 matching 7 bases. The CDR3 totals 15 residues. With V trimmed by 4 bases and J by 9 bases, 9 bases remained unmatched. From germline, CDR1 is MGHRA and CDR2 YSYEKL.

This clonotype occurred many times. The gene calls are TRBV10-3 and TRBJ2-4; D may be TRBD1 or TRBD2 (5 bases each). Germline V gene sequence: CDR1 ENHRY, CDR2 SYGVKD. Trimming removed 3 bases at V and 4 bases at J, with 10 bases between. The CDR3 contains 14 residues. The DNA of the CDR3 is TGTGCCATCAGTGACGGCAGGGAGAAAAACATTCAGTACTTC. This gives the protein CAISDGREKNIQYF.

On this clonotype: This clone may be a read error of a much larger clone one base away. The rearrangement links TRBV5-1 to TRBJ2-7; tentative D call: TRBD1 (5 bases). The CDR3 consists of 14 residues. Germline CDR1 and CDR2: SGHRS and YFSETQ. The CDR3 sequence: CTSSLEQGPYEQYF. The CDR3 DNA is TGCACCAGCAGCTTGGAGCAGGGCCCCTACGAGCAGTACTTC. The entire variable domain, with the rest obtained from reference TRBV5-1 and TRBJ2-7, is as follows: KAGVTQTPRYLIKTRGQQVTLSCSPISGHRSVSWYQQTPGQGLQFLFEYFSETQRNKGNFPGRFSGRQFSNSRSEMNVSTLELGDSALYLCTSSLEQGPYEQYFGPGTRLTVT.

J is TRBJ1-2 and V is TRBV15, with 11 bases fitting TRBD1. CDR3 length equals 15 residues. J lost 4 bases, V lost 4 bases, and 5 bases had no gene match. Germline V gene lookup returns CDR1 LNHNV and CDR2 YYDKDF (reference sequence). For the CDR3, the DNA is TGTGCCACCAGCAATCCGGGACAGGGGGGCTATGGCTACACCTTC. This codes for CATSNPGQGGYGYTF. Using reference TRBV15 and TRBJ1-2 for the parts outside the CDR3, the full variable domain is DAMVIQNPRYQVTQFGKPVTLSCSQTLNHNVMYWYQQKSSQAPKLLFHYYDKDFNNEADTPDNFQSRRPNTSFCFLDIRSPGLGDTAMYLCATSNPGQGGYGYTFGSGTRLTVV.